This TCR beta chain was observed in a study of patients and donors after allogeneic stem cell transplantation. Looked up from germline, CDR1 is MNHNS and CDR2 is SASEGT. The CDR3 covers 15 residues. V trimming: 5 bases; J trimming: 6 bases; junction bases outside the gene matches: 6. TCRdb called the RT-PCR reads again in MiXCR, with one record for every CDR3 protein. The sample shows about 960,000 distinct CDR3 sequences, more than 15% of them seen only once. This chain connects TRBV6-1 to TRBJ1-4; 10 positions agree with TRBD1. The TCR sequence derives from a human donor who was either an allogeneic HSCT recipient or a stem cell or donor lymphocyte infusion donor (not recorded which). It is not recorded whose cells these are; they may come from a transplant donor. Sequencing was performed on blood, either unsorted or a sorted T cell fraction (not recorded which). The CDR3 DNA reads TGTGCCAGCAGTCCGGGGACAGGGGACTATGAAAAACTGTTTTTT. Translation gives CASSPGTGDYEKLFF.